The 2 T cell receptor beta chains presented below share a single source sample, sequenced in a study of CD8+ T cells in alopecia areata (dated by TCRdb to between 2017 and 2018). The time point label of this sample denotes: baseline before oral tofacitinib. The method was the immunoSEQ multiplex PCR assay. RNA was extracted from all samples and reverse transcribed into cDNA, which served as template for TCR sequencing. What TCRdb holds here is the immuneACCESS table cut down to in-frame rearrangements. Part of the clones is not present; checked against another copy, under half of the missing clones reflect an unresolved V gene, and the others are unexplained. This sample gives some 200,000 clones in total; about 63% of them show up just once. The ten top clones hold approximately 14% of the sample. The specimen comprised CD4+ T cells sorted from blood, sampled at week 0. These receptors all come from a human donor with alopecia areata.

The rearrangement uses TRBV27 and TRBJ2-1; weak D call: TRBD2 (6 bases). V was cut by 8 bases and J by 0 bases, with 17 bases left in between. The CDR3 is made up of 16 amino acids. Looked up from germline, CDR1 is MNHEY and CDR2 is SMNVEV (reference sequence). In nucleotides, the CDR3 is TGTGCCAGCCATAGGGCGGGGATGAGCTCCTACAATGAGCAGTTCTTC. It specifies CASHRAGMSSYNEQFF.

The chain is built from TRBV29-1 and TRBJ1-1; tentatively, D is TRBD1 (6 bases). V was shortened by 0 bases and J by 2 bases, with 7 bases between the two germline ends. In germline, CDR1 is SQVTM, CDR2 ANQGSEA. The CDR3 runs to 13 residues. The CDR3 sequence is CSVEEDRNTEAFF. As DNA, the CDR3 is TGCAGCGTTGAAGAGGACAGAAACACTGAAGCTTTCTTT.